This T cell receptor (beta chain) originates from a study of T cell responses to AZD1222 COVID-19 vaccine. Findings and caveats of the study: The donor group comprised mostly white British people and more females; the analysis possibly underestimated clonal diversity. Just six people given AZD1222 tested seropositive at baseline.

Germline-derived CDR1 and CDR2 are DFQATT and SNEGSKA (reference sequence). V was shortened by 5 bases and J by 6 bases, with 11 bases between the two germline ends. The CDR3 has 11 amino acids. About this clone: Its antigen remains unidentified.

Generated by immunoSEQ multiplex PCR, the TCRdb table keeps only in-frame clones and is missing some. The data show approximately 150,000 clones, around 92% seen once. V is TRBV20-1 and J is TRBJ2-7; no clear D gene. The clonotype comes from an adult who had recovered from COVID-19. The input for sequencing was peripheral blood, taken after recovery from COVID-19. The CDR3 protein is CSAQQWAEQYF. Written as DNA, the CDR3 is TGCAGTGCTCAACAGTGGGCCGAGCAGTACTTC.